The 11 T cell receptor beta chains listed next were all sequenced from one sample in a study of blood T cell repertoires in COVID-19 (dated by TCRdb to the early 2020s). Libraries came from the immunoSEQ multiplex PCR assay. The table was pulled from immuneACCESS by TCRdb, which kept in-frame rearrangements only. Such tables lose some clones; where checked, under half of the loss comes from unresolved V genes, and the rest has no known cause. Present in this sample are roughly 190,000 clones, 75% to 95% of which were seen just once. 0.45% to 0.65% of the sample lies in the top ten. The material sequenced was peripheral blood. The source of these receptors is a man aged 50 or older with acute or convalescent COVID-19.

The chain combines TRBV19 with TRBJ1-2; 9 nucleotides agree with TRBD1. Germline V gene data show CDR1 as LNHDA and CDR2 as SQIVND (reference sequence). This CDR3 is built from 16 residues. V was pared by 4 bases and J by 3 bases, with 9 bases of the junction left unmatched. CDR3 DNA sequence: TGTGCCAGTAGTAAAACAGGGGGCGCGGATTACTATGGCTACACCTTC. Its translation: CASSKTGGADYYGYTF.

This chain connects TRBV5-6 to TRBJ2-7; unclear D gene. Germline CDR1 is SGHDT and CDR2 is YYEEEE. V dropped 0 bases and J dropped 0 bases, with 4 bases sitting between them. The CDR3 loop spans 13 amino acids. CDR3 DNA: TGTGCCAGCAGCTTGGGCAGCTCCTACGAGCAGTACTTC. Its protein product is CASSLGSSYEQYF.

This chain uses TRBV4-2 with TRBJ2-5; 7 bases map to TRBD2. CDR1 LGHNA and CDR2 YNFKEQ come from the germline V gene. V gave up 3 bases and J gave up 9 bases; unmatched junction bases: 13. There are 15 residues in the CDR3. CDR3 bases: TGTGCCAGCAGCCATGGAGCTAGCGGTTCCCGGGCCCAGTACTTC. Translating it yields CASSHGASGSRAQYF.

This chain joins TRBV4-2 and TRBJ2-3; possible D gene TRBD2, 6 bases. Germline CDR1 LGHNA, CDR2 YNFKEQ. Between the trimmed V and J ends, which lost 1 base and 2 bases, there was a span of 7 bases. This CDR3 region has 14 residues. The CDR3 region has the DNA TGTGCCAGCAGCCAAGGACTAGTCACAGATACGCAGTATTTT. It specifies CASSQGLVTDTQYF.

The chain combines TRBV6-5 with TRBJ1-5; 7 bases align to TRBD1. V shed 6 bases, J shed 10 bases, and the junction held 9 bases outside the gene matches. The germline gives CDR1 MNHEY, CDR2 SVGAGI. There are 13 residues in the CDR3. The CDR3 sequence: CASRRQGAGPQHF. The CDR3 DNA follows: TGTGCCAGCAGAAGACAGGGTGCTGGCCCCCAGCATTTT.

This chain joins TRBV6-5 and TRBJ2-2; a weak D match, TRBD1 (6 bases). The germline gives CDR1 MNHEY, CDR2 SVGAGI. Trimming removed 9 bases from V and 7 bases from J, with 12 bases in between. The CDR3 covers 12 residues. CDR3 nucleotides: TGTGCCAGTACAGGGTGGGACGGGGAGCTGTTTTTT. Amino acid sequence: CASTGWDGELFF.

V usage is TRBV5-6 and J usage is TRBJ2-1, with 12 bases that match TRBD2. The V gene's germline CDR1 is SGHDT and CDR2 YYEEEE. Trimming removed 4 bases from V and 1 base from J; junction bases left unmatched: 6. This CDR3 spans 17 amino acids. Here the CDR3 DNA reads TGTGCCAGCAGCCTCCTAACTAGCGGGGGGTCCTACAATGAGCAGTTCTTC. It yields the protein CASSLLTSGGSYNEQFF.

This clone was recorded once. One end of the junction varies from germline; a read error may be responsible. CDR3 sequence: CASSLATGTGQETQYF. As DNA, the CDR3 is TGTGCCAGCAGCCTAGCGACAGGTACTGGGCAAGAGACCCAGTACTTC. V and J are TRBV7-2 and TRBJ2-5; D assignment may be TRBD1 or TRBD2 (6 bases each). Germline CDR1 reads SGHTA; CDR2 reads FQGNSA. The length of the CDR3 is 16 residues.

J is TRBJ1-1 and V is TRBV21-1; the D call of TRBD1 is as the table states it, not checked on the DNA. TRBV21-1 corresponds to a pseudogene. The CDR3 spans 14 residues. CDR3 DNA: TGTGCCAGCAGCAAACAGGGTGTCCACACTGAAGCTTTCTTT. It is translated as CASSKQGVHTEAFF.

The chain has TRBV24-1 and TRBJ2-1, with 12 nucleotides matching TRBD2. CDR1 KGHDR and CDR2 SFDVKD come from the germline V gene. CDR3 length equals 20 residues. V lost 5 bases and J lost 7; bases outside the gene matches: 20. The CDR3 region has the DNA TGTGCCACCAGTGCTACCCCCGGGGCTAGCGGGAGGGCCGAGGAAAATGAGCAGTTCTTC. Protein sequence: CATSATPGASGRAEENEQFF.

The gene calls are TRBV7-6 and TRBJ2-1, with 11 bases that match TRBD2. V shed 4 bases, J shed 8 bases, and the junction held 7 bases outside the gene matches. The CDR3 extends over 15 amino acids. Germline values: CDR1 SGHVS, CDR2 FNYEAQ. CDR3 sequence (DNA): TGTGCCAGCAGCTCAAATAGCGGGGGGGCCTATGAGCAGTTCTTC. Translation: CASSSNSGGAYEQFF.